The present entry profiles one T cell receptor beta chain with its context. The source of the sample is a study of T cell repertoires in cytomegalovirus infection. Study context: Public TCR beta signature analysis indicated the presence of both CMV infection and matching HLA type.

Germline CDR1 is SGHAT and CDR2 is FQNNGV. V was pared by 3 bases and J by 2 bases, with 11 bases between. CDR3 length: 15 residues. One entry per CDR3 protein results from TCRdb running MiXCR on the reads. The sample records a few hundred thousand distinct CDR3 sequences, approximately 14% being singletons. The clonotype comes from a human donor in good health (CMV status not recorded). Some clones in this sample may be carry-over from other donors' samples. The sample consisted of PBMCs. V is TRBV11-2 and J is TRBJ2-1; D is undetermined. The CDR3 spells CASSFWPSAYNEQFF. The CDR3 DNA reads as TGTGCCAGCAGCTTTTGGCCGAGCGCCTACAATGAGCAGTTCTTC.